This T cell receptor beta chain was captured in a study of regulatory T cells in long-lasting Graves disease. General study findings and limits: TRBV28, TRBJ1-2 and TRBJ2-5 were favored in persistent disease. New patients shared 950 to 1,000 public clonotypes, fewer than the approximately 3,000 shared by persistent patients.

This clonotype showed up just a few times. Its antigen remains unidentified. The ends were cut back, 10 bases at V and 1 base at J, with 8 bases in the middle. CDR1 is MNHNS, CDR2 SASEGT, per germline. The CDR3 is 13 amino acids. Arm-PCR of CDR3 regions and iRepertoire HTBI primers were used to build TCR beta libraries. One entry per CDR3 protein, called by TCRdb with MiXCR from the multiplex PCR reads. Among around 420,000 distinct CDR3 sequences listed, approximately 15% were seen once. Time point reported: newly diagnosed GD, antithyroid drugs for less than 3 months. Scientists built the TCR library using RNA that was extracted from PBMCs. This sample was shared with a second study, whose subject was T cells in Graves' hyperthyroidism and ophthalmopathy. That source notes: TCR CDR3 underwent first-round RT-PCR with the HTBI primer set.

This sample comprised peripheral blood mononuclear cells (PBMCs), obtained at new diagnosis, from a patient treated with antithyroid drugs. This clonotype was obtained from a woman in her 40s with Graves disease. The chain employs TRBV6-1 and TRBJ1-6; possible D gene TRBD1, 5 bases. As DNA, the CDR3 is TGTGCCACTAAGGGGTCCTATAATTCACCCCTCCACTTT. It is translated as CATKGSYNSPLHF.